Listed below are T cell receptor beta chains from one sample, sequenced in a study of regulatory T cells in long-lasting Graves disease. From the multiplex PCR reads, TCRdb called clonotypes with MiXCR, one entry per CDR3 protein. The table has approximately 400,000 distinct CDR3 sequences, roughly 20% seen once; the top ten hold about 20%. The sequences come from peripheral blood mononuclear cells (PBMCs), collected when the disease was refractory, from a patient treated with antithyroid drugs. Receptors originate from a female donor with Graves disease. Each CDR3 is given with its conserved first and last residue. The D gene is left open where the match is weak. Size is stated for part of the rows, as once, few or many counts, or as a class when the clone is expanded.

TRBJ2-7	TRBV30	few	TRBD1	CAWTPTGPYEQYF	TGTGCCTGGACACCGACAGGGCCCTACGAGCAGTACTTC
TRBJ2-1	TRBV27	NA	TRBD2	CASSLEGLAYNEQFF	TGTGCCAGCAGTTTAGAAGGACTAGCCTACAATGAGCAGTTCTTC
TRBJ2-5	TRBV3-1	NA	NA	CASSQGAQGVETQYF	TGTGCCAGCAGCCAAGGAGCACAAGGGGTAGAGACCCAGTACTTC
TRBJ2-7	TRBV20-1	many	NA	CSATERVTYEQYF	TGCAGTGCTACCGAGCGGGTAACTTACGAGCAGTACTTC
TRBJ2-7	TRBV6-1	many	NA	CASSLQVLRSSSYEQYF	TGTGCCAGCAGCCTCCAGGTGTTGCGGAGCTCCTCCTACGAGCAGTACTTC
TRBJ2-3	TRBV5-1	NA	NA	CASSFQGEGTDTQYF	TGCGCCAGCAGCTTCCAGGGAGAGGGCACAGATACGCAGTATTTT
TRBJ2-2	TRBV12-3/TRBV12-4	few	NA	CASSLFPGQTGELFF	TGTGCCAGCAGTTTATTCCCAGGACAGACCGGGGAGCTGTTTTTT
TRBJ2-2	TRBV12-3/TRBV12-4	few	NA	CASSLRNGELFF	TGTGCCAGCAGCTTAAGAAACGGGGAGCTGTTTTTT
TRBJ2-5	TRBV3-1	many	TRBD2	CASSQFTSDETQYF	TGTGCCAGCAGCCAATTCACTAGCGATGAGACCCAGTACTTC
TRBJ2-6	TRBV24-1	NA	NA	CATSEGGNVLTF	TGTGCCACCAGTGAGGGGGGAAACGTCCTGACTTTC
TRBJ2-7	TRBV5-6	NA	NA	CASSFQGGQYF	TGTGCCAGCAGTTTCCAGGGTGGGCAGTACTTC
TRBJ2-2	TRBV12-3/TRBV12-4	many	NA	CASSRYTGPNTGELFF	TGTGCCAGCAGCCGATACACAGGGCCGAACACCGGGGAGCTGTTTTTT
TRBJ2-7	TRBV7-8	few	NA	CASSLAQGQYEQYF	TGTGCCAGCAGCTTAGCGCAAGGACAGTACGAGCAGTACTTC
TRBJ2-7	TRBV14	NA	NA	CASSQGNSYGGQYF	TGTGCCAGCAGCCAAGGGAATTCATACGGCGGGCAGTACTTC
TRBJ2-7	TRBV20-1	few	NA	CSARVRGDEQYF	TGCAGTGCTAGAGTTCGGGGTGACGAGCAGTACTTC
TRBJ2-7	TRBV30	many	NA	CAWKDRGRGYEQYF	TGTGCCTGGAAGGATAGGGGCAGGGGCTACGAGCAGTACTTC
TRBJ2-7	TRBV28	few	NA	CASGGIYEQYF	TGTGCCAGCGGGGGTATCTACGAGCAGTACTTC
TRBJ1-1	TRBV6-2/TRBV6-3	many	NA	CASSYEGLEGNTEAFF	TGTGCCAGCAGTTACGAGGGGCTGGAGGGGAACACTGAAGCTTTCTTT
TRBJ2-2	TRBV25-1	few	NA	CASSEFRDTGELFF	TGTGCCAGCAGTGAATTTCGTGACACCGGGGAGCTGTTTTTT
TRBJ1-6	TRBV6-1	many	NA	CASNEEGSSYNSPLHF	TGTGCCAGTAATGAAGAGGGAAGCTCCTATAATTCACCCCTCCACTTT
TRBJ2-7	TRBV10-3	many	TRBD1	CAIRADRRSYEQYF	TGTGCCATCAGAGCGGACAGGCGTTCCTACGAGCAGTACTTC
TRBJ2-5	TRBV6-2/TRBV6-3	few	NA	CASSSRRARETQYF	TGTGCCAGCAGCTCCCGGAGGGCTCGGGAGACCCAGTACTTC
TRBJ1-1	TRBV7-8	many	TRBD1	CASSTGTGAEAFF	TGTGCCAGCAGCACCGGGACAGGGGCTGAAGCTTTCTTT
TRBJ1-2	TRBV19	NA	NA	CASSIAGTNYGYTF	TGTGCCAGTAGTATCGCCGGAACTAACTATGGCTACACCTTC
TRBJ2-7	TRBV29-1	NA	TRBD2	CSVEDPGTSGSYEQYF	TGCAGCGTTGAAGATCCCGGGACTAGCGGCTCCTACGAGCAGTACTTC
TRBJ1-6	TRBV5-4	few	NA	CASRPGGPNSPLHF	TGTGCCAGCCGCCCGGGTGGGCCCAATTCACCCCTCCACTTT
TRBJ1-2	TRBV28	many	TRBD1	CASSSQGIGYTF	TGTGCCAGCAGTTCACAGGGGATTGGCTACACCTTC
TRBJ2-7	TRBV6-1	few	TRBD2	CASSRARTSVYEQYF	TGTGCCAGCAGTCGCGCTAGGACTAGCGTGTACGAGCAGTACTTC
TRBJ1-1	TRBV6-2/TRBV6-3	many	NA	CASSYSFGGNTEAFF	TGTGCCAGCAGTTACTCCTTTGGAGGGAACACTGAAGCTTTCTTT
TRBJ2-7	TRBV28	few	NA	CASSAPGSFPPYEQYF	TGTGCCAGCAGTGCCCCCGGATCCTTCCCCCCCTACGAGCAGTACTTC
TRBJ2-3	TRBV6-1	NA	TRBD2	CASRGLAGGVADTQYF	TGTGCCAGCAGGGGACTAGCGGGAGGGGTAGCCGATACGCAGTATTTT